The 25 T cell receptor beta chains reported below all come from one sample, sequenced in a study of blood T cell repertoires in COVID-19. TCRdb keeps only in-frame clones here, not all; method: immunoSEQ multiplex PCR. The sample includes 250,000 or so clones, 88% seen only once; the top ten take around 0.98%. The specimen was peripheral blood. The receptor source for this set is a woman between 35 and 50 years old who had recovered from COVID-19.

This clone appeared once. V gene TRBV28 combines with J gene TRBJ2-7; 12 nucleotides match TRBD1. Losses at the gene ends were 5 bases for V and 6 bases for J; bases not matched to a gene: 11. This CDR3 region has 16 residues. Germline CDR1 is MDHEN and CDR2 is SYDVKM. CDR3 residues: CASSPRDRGPYVEQYF. CDR3 coding DNA: TGTGCCAGCAGTCCCCGGGACAGGGGGCCCTACGTCGAGCAGTACTTC.

The V and J genes are TRBV2 and TRBJ1-5; TRBD1 aligns across 9 bases. J lost 6 bases, V lost 0 bases, and 3 bases had no gene match. There are 15 residues in the CDR3. Germline assignment: CDR1 SNHLY and CDR2 FYNNEI. CDR3 region: CASSEAQGAGQPQHF. CDR3 in DNA: TGTGCCAGCAGTGAAGCACAGGGGGCCGGTCAGCCCCAGCATTTT.

A word on this clone: Germline is not matched at one junction end, which may reflect a read error. The chain joins TRBV7-6 to TRBJ2-7, with a tentative D call TRBD2 (6 bases). The germline V gene has CDR1 SGHVS and CDR2 FNYEAQ. CDR3 length equals 15 residues. CDR3 amino acids: CASSPLRSGSYEQYF. CDR3 in DNA: TGTGCCAGCAGCCCCCTCCGAAGCGGGTCCTACGAACAGTACTTC.

The chain combines TRBV29-1 with TRBJ2-7, with 7 positions matching TRBD1. The germline gives CDR1 SQVTM, CDR2 ANQGSEA. The CDR3 consists of 16 residues. The J segment lost 2 bases and the V segment lost 3 bases, leaving 13 bases of the junction unmatched. The DNA of the CDR3 is TGCAGCGTTGATGTTCCACCCCGGGACAGCCCCTACGAGCAGTACGTC. Residues: CSVDVPPRDSPYEQYV.

This chain joins TRBV5-6 and TRBJ2-1, with D possibly being TRBD2 (6 bases). Germline V lookup: CDR1 SGHDT, CDR2 YYEEEE. The V end lost 1 base, the J end lost 12 bases, and 11 bases lay between the germline ends. CDR3 length: 12 residues. Written as DNA, the CDR3 is TGTGCCAGCAGCTTGCCGGCGGGAAGGCAGTTCTTC. It specifies CASSLPAGRQFF.

This clone was recorded a few times. The rearrangement uses TRBV6-5 and TRBJ1-2; D not certain. V was cut by 6 bases and J by 0 bases, with 11 bases left in between. This CDR3 is 14 amino acids long. The germline CDR1 and CDR2 sequences are MNHEY and SVGAGI. The chain's CDR3 is CASRLLSANYGYTF. CDR3 nucleotide sequence: TGTGCCAGCAGACTCCTATCCGCTAACTATGGCTACACCTTC.

As regards this clone: At one end the junction does not follow the germline gene, possibly because of a read error. The rearrangement joins TRBV7-7 to TRBJ2-2; D is perhaps TRBD2 (5 bases). The germline V gene encodes CDR1 SSHAT and CDR2 FNYEAQ (reference sequence). The CDR3 totals 16 residues. The CDR3 reads CASTPGGSDNTGELFF. CDR3 DNA: TGTGCTAGCACCCCCGGTGGTAGCGACAACACCGGGGAGCTGTTTTTT.

The V gene is TRBV6-2 or TRBV6-3, the J gene TRBJ2-7; 10 positions agree with TRBD2. This CDR3 comprises 19 residues. Per the germline V gene, CDR1 is MNHEY and CDR2 is SVGEGT. Losses at the gene ends were 2 bases for V and 3 bases for J; bases not matched to a gene: 16. CDR3 region: CASSYPRTSGGRLNYEQYF. In nucleotides, the CDR3 is TGTGCCAGCAGTTACCCTCGGACTAGCGGAGGGAGACTCAACTACGAGCAGTACTTC.

The V and J genes are TRBV30 and TRBJ1-1; the D gene is possibly TRBD1 (5 bases). The CDR3 contains 20 residues. The germline V and J ends were trimmed by 1 base and 0 bases, with 27 bases remaining between them. The germline CDR1 and CDR2 sequences are GTSNPN and SVGIG (reference sequence). The CDR3 DNA reads TGTGCCTGGAGTGCGCAGGGTTTGGTCCCCTCTTGGGTCATGAACACTGAAGCTTTCTTT. Protein product: CAWSAQGLVPSWVMNTEAFF.

V gene TRBV6-4 combines with J gene TRBJ1-2; TRBD1 is a possible D gene (5 bases). The germline gives CDR1 MRHNA, CDR2 SNTAGT. This CDR3 region has 15 residues. Trimming took 2 bases from V and 5 from J, leaving 15 bases between them. The CDR3, as DNA: TGTGCCAGCAGTGACGCGGCCGGGGGGTGGTATGGCTACACCTTC. Encoded protein: CASSDAAGGWYGYTF.

The V gene is TRBV3-1 (or the pseudogene TRBV3-2), the J gene TRBJ1-4; no reliable D call. The CDR3 sequence is 13 residues long. Between the trimmed V and J ends, which lost 3 bases and 5 bases, there was a span of 7 bases. In germline, CDR1 is LGHDT, CDR2 YNNKEL (reference sequence). CDR3 in DNA: TGTGCCAGCAGCCAGTTGCGCAATGAAAAACTGTTTTTT. Amino acid sequence: CASSQLRNEKLFF.

The genes are TRBV6-5 and TRBJ1-4; 12 bases are a match to TRBD1. The CDR3 is 15 amino acids. Germline V gene data show CDR1 as MNHEY and CDR2 as SVGAGI. The trim removed 4 bases at V and 10 bases at J, leaving 7 bases unmatched. Here the CDR3 reads CASSLVGTGGGKLFF. The CDR3 nucleotides are TGTGCCAGCAGTTTGGTGGGGACAGGGGGCGGAAAACTGTTTTTT.

The chain is built from TRBV6-5 and TRBJ1-2; possible D gene TRBD1, 5 bases. The CDR3 contains 14 residues. In germline, CDR1 is MNHEY, CDR2 SVGAGI. V dropped 6 bases and J dropped 6 bases, with 17 bases sitting between them. CDR3 loop: CASSPSGGWNGYTF. The CDR3 region has the DNA TGTGCCAGCAGCCCATCCGGGGGGTGGAATGGCTACACCTTC.

The chain links TRBV18 to TRBJ2-1; 9 bases fit TRBD2. This CDR3 has 13 amino acids. Unmatched junction bases numbered 4, after V lost 3 bases and J lost 10 bases. Germline CDR1 is KGHSH and CDR2 is LQKENI. The CDR3 sequence is CASSPGAGGEQFF. The CDR3 bases are TGTGCCAGCTCACCGGGGGCGGGAGGGGAGCAGTTCTTC.

The V gene is TRBV19, the J gene TRBJ2-5, with a tentative D call TRBD1 (5 bases). This CDR3 has 18 amino acids. CDR1 is LNHDA and CDR2 is SQIVND in the germline V gene (reference sequence). V dropped 9 bases and J dropped 9 bases, with 35 bases sitting between them. CDR3 bases: TGTGCCAGCTCTAACCACAGAACCTACAGGTTCGGCGTGGGGCCCCAGTACTTC. Protein: CASSNHRTYRFGVGPQYF.

The genes are TRBV18 and TRBJ2-3, with 8 bases identical to TRBD1. This CDR3 spans 17 amino acids. Trimming removed 5 bases from V and 2 bases from J; junction bases left unmatched: 12. Germline V gene data show CDR1 as KGHSH and CDR2 as LQKENI. The CDR3 nucleotides read TGTGCCAGCTCATCCCCCGGGACAGGCCGGGCCACAGATACGCAGTATTTT. Translated: CASSSPGTGRATDTQYF.

The chain employs TRBV12-5 and TRBJ1-5, with TRBD1 matching 8 bases. V was clipped by 6 bases and J by 1 base; unmatched bases: 2. The CDR3 loop spans 14 amino acids. Germline lookup yields CDR1 LGHNT and CDR2 FRNRAP. DNA for the CDR3: TGTGCTAGTGGCCGGGACAGGAGCAATCAGCCCCAGCATTTT. Translated: CASGRDRSNQPQHF.

The chain uses TRBV28 and TRBJ1-2; tentatively, D is TRBD1 (5 bases). The CDR3 runs to 13 residues. Germline V gene lookup returns CDR1 MDHEN and CDR2 SYDVKM. V was clipped by 7 bases and J by 6 bases, with 15 bases between them. The CDR3 spells CASTPTGDNGYTF. The CDR3, as DNA: TGTGCCAGCACCCCCACGGGGGATAATGGCTACACCTTC.

This clone was counted only a few times. The chain is built from TRBV7-9 and TRBJ1-1; unclear D gene. Deletions cut 5 bases from V and 5 bases from J, with 12 bases between. The germline V gene encodes CDR1 SEHNR and CDR2 FQNEAQ (reference sequence). The CDR3 totals 13 residues. For the CDR3, the DNA is TGTGCCAGCAGCGCCGCCGGCGGGACTGAAGCTTTCTTT. Translated, it gives CASSAAGGTEAFF.

The V and J genes are TRBV12-5 and TRBJ2-1, with D hard to call. The V gene's germline CDR1 is LGHNT and CDR2 FRNRAP. The CDR3 extends over 14 amino acids. Trimming removed 0 bases at V and 7 bases at J, with 10 bases between. This CDR3 is CASGLVVFGNEQFF. The CDR3 nucleotides read TGTGCTAGTGGTTTGGTAGTATTCGGGAATGAGCAGTTCTTC.

This clone is a singleton in its sample. This chain connects TRBV4-1 to TRBJ2-3, with 14 bases fitting TRBD2. The J segment lost 2 bases and the V segment lost 4 bases, leaving 8 bases of the junction unmatched. CDR3 length: 18 amino acids. Looked up from germline, CDR1 is MGHRA and CDR2 is YSYEKL. CDR3 in DNA: TGCGCCAGCAGCCGGGGACTAGCGGGAGTTTCCCCCACAGATACGCAGTATTTT. Translation: CASSRGLAGVSPTDTQYF.

V gene TRBV6-1 combines with J gene TRBJ1-4; D is perhaps TRBD1 (6 bases). V was cut by 2 bases and J by 7 bases, with 14 bases left in between. CDR1 and CDR2 from the germline V gene are MNHNS and SASEGT. The CDR3 is 15 amino acids. The CDR3 is CASSELPARGEKLFF. The CDR3 nucleotides are TGTGCCAGCAGTGAATTGCCGGCCAGGGGTGAAAAACTGTTTTTT.

V and J are TRBV4-3 and TRBJ1-5, with D uncertain. The V and J ends lost 4 bases and 7 bases respectively, with 11 bases between them. This CDR3 is built from 13 residues. In germline, CDR1 is LGHNA, CDR2 YSLEER. The CDR3 DNA is TGCGCCAGCAGCCCAAGAATGGCCCAGCCCCAGCATTTT. Protein sequence: CASSPRMAQPQHF.

The CDR3 nucleotides read TGTGCCAGCAGCTTAAGGGGGACAGTCTCTTCTAACTATGGCTACACCTTC. This translates into CASSLRGTVSSNYGYTF. The chain combines TRBV7-2 with TRBJ1-2, with 7 bases that match TRBD1. Germline-derived CDR1 and CDR2 are SGHTA and FQGNSA. Trimming removed 2 bases from V and 0 bases from J; junction bases left unmatched: 9. The CDR3 is 17 amino acids.

The chain is built from TRBV4-1 and TRBJ1-6; 10 bases fit TRBD1. The trim removed 4 bases at V and 1 base at J, leaving 13 bases unmatched. The CDR3 covers 20 residues. CDR1 is MGHRA and CDR2 is YSYEKL in the germline V gene. CDR3 protein: CASSPAARGQGTSYNSPLHF. CDR3 sequence (DNA): TGCGCCAGCAGCCCAGCGGCCCGGGGACAGGGGACATCCTATAATTCACCCCTCCACTTT.